This TCR beta chain was retrieved from a study of cytomegalovirus exposure and HLA in healthy donors. Across the study: Earlier work reported approximately 100 million unique TCR beta sequences from approximately 180 million T cells. The study's findings and limits: Cytomegalovirus association was assigned to about 150 TCR beta chains. A previous analysis found most TCR beta V segments productive roughly 87% or roughly 30% of the time. Across donors, sequencing depth was assumed by presence/absence analyses to be roughly uniform.

Turning to this clone: Its target is unknown.

A multiplex PCR was run with 60 Vbeta primers and 13 Jbeta primers. The repertoire was sequenced with immunoSEQ multiplex PCR; TCRdb's copy has only in-frame clones and lacks some. The table shows about 130,000 clones, with over 50% occurring only once. The V gene end was trimmed by 8 bases and the J gene end by 1 base; junction bases not matched to a gene: 8. The germline V gene has CDR1 LNHDA and CDR2 SQIVND (reference sequence). CDR3 length: 15 residues. The sequenced sample consisted of PBMCs. The TCR comes from a human donor in good health. This chain connects TRBV19 to TRBJ1-3; 7 nucleotides line up with TRBD1. This CDR3 reads CASRYRGGSGNTIYF. Written as DNA, the CDR3 is TGTGCCAGTCGTTACAGGGGAGGTTCTGGAAACACCATATATTTT. The entire variable domain, with the rest obtained from reference TRBV19 and TRBJ1-3, is as follows: DGGITQSPKYLFRKEGQNVTLSCEQNLNHDAMYWYRQDPGQGLRLIYYSQIVNDFQKGDIAEGYSVSREKKESFPLTVTSAQKNPTAFYLCASRYRGGSGNTIYFGEGSWLTVV.